This T cell receptor beta chain stems from a study of vaccination effects on CD4 cells after COVID-19. Across the study: Post-vaccine specimens arrived a median 72 days past the second dose.

The CDR3 consists of 14 residues. Germline V gives CDR1 SGHTA, CDR2 FQGTGA. V shed 6 bases, J shed 8 bases, and the junction held 9 bases outside the gene matches. Antigen-specific CD4+ T cells expanded by the ViraFEST assay with viral peptide pools were then sequenced. Upon completion of 10 days in culture, CD4+ T cells were isolated. BNT162b2 vaccine or mRNA-1273 vaccine was given to participants in two doses. This clone was recorded a few times. Its antigen is currently unknown. Profiling relied on immunoSEQ multiplex PCR, and the TCRdb table lists in-frame clones only, not all of them. The table has 30,000 to 45,000 clones, approximately 82% seen once.

Material: CD4+ T cells from PBMCs cultured with HCoV-NL63 spike peptides, obtained after COVID-19 vaccination. The chain combines TRBV7-3 with TRBJ1-2; 10 nucleotides align to TRBD1. This TCR was sampled from a human donor who received a COVID-19 vaccine. Some clones in this sample may be carry-over from other donors' samples. This CDR3 is CASSPTGGTRGYTF. Here the CDR3 DNA reads TGTGCCAGCAGTCCGACAGGGGGCACTAGGGGCTACACCTTC.